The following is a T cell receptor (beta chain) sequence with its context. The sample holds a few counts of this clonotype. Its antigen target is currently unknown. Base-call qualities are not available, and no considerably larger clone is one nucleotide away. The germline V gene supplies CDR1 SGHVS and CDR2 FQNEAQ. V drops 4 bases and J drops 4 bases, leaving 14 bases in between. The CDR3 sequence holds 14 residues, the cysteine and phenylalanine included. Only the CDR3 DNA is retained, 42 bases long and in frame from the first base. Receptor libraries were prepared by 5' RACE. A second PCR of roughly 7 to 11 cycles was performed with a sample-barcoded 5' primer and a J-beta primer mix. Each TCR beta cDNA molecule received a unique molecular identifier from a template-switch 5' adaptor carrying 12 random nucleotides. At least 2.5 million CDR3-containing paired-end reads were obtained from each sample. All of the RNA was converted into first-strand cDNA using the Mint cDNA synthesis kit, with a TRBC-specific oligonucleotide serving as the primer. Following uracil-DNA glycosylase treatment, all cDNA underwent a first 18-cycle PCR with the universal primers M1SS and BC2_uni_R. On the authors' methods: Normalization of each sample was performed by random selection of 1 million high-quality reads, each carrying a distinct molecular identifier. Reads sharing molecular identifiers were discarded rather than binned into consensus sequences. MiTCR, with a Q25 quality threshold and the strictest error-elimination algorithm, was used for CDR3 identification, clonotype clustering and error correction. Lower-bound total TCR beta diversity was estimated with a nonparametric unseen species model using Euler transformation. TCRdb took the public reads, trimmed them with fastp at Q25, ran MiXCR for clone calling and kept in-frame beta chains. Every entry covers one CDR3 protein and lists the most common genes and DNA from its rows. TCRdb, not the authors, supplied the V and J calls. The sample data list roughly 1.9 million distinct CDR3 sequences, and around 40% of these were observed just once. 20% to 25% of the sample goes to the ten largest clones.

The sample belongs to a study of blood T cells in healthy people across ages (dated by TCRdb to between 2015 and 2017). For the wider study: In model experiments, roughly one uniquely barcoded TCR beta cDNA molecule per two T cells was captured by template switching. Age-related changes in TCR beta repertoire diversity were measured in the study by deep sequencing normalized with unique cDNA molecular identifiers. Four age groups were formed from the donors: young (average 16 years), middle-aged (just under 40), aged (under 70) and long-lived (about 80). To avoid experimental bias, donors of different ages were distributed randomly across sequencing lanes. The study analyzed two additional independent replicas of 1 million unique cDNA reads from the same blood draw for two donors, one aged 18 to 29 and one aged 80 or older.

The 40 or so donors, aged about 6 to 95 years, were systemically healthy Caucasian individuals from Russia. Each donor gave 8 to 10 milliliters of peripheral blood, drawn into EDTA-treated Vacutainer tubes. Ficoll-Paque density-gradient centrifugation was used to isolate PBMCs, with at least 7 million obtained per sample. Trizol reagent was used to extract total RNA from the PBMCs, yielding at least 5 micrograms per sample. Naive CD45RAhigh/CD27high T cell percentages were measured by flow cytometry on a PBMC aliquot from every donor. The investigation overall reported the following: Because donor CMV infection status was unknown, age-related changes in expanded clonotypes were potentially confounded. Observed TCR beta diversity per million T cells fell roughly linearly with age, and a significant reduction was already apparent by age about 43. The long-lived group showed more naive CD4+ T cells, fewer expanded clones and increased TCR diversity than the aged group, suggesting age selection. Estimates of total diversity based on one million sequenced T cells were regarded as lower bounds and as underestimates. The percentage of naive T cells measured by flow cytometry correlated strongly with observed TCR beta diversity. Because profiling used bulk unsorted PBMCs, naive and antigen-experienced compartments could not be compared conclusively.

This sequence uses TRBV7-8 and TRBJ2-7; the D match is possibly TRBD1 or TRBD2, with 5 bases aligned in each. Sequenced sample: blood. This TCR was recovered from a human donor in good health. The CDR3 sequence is CASSSSDWGYEQYF. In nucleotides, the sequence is TGTGCCAGCAGCTCATCGGACTGGGGGTACGAGCAGTACTTC. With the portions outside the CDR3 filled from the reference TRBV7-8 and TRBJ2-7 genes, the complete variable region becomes GAGVSQSPRYKVAKRGQDVALRCDPISGHVSLFWYQQALGQGPEFLTYFQNEAQLDKSGLPSDRFFAERPEGSVSTLKIQRTQQEDSAVYLCASSSSDWGYEQYFGPGTRLTVT.